This is a list of T cell receptor beta chains from one sample in a study of Graves' ophthalmopathy and Graves' hyperthyroidism. TCRdb re-called the multiplex PCR reads through MiXCR, storing one row per CDR3 protein. This sample has 350,000 to 450,000 distinct CDR3 sequences, with around 21% found just once. The specimen sequenced was peripheral blood. The receptors come from a woman aged 18-35 years with stable Graves' hyperthyroidism. The CDR3 runs from the conserved cysteine through the conserved F or W. Each record gives: CDR3 protein, CDR3 length, J gene, V gene.

CDR3 protein: CASSLGQNGEAFF; CDR3 length: 13; J gene: TRBJ1-1; V gene: TRBV18
CDR3 protein: CASSVQGSVDEQYF; CDR3 length: 14; J gene: TRBJ2-7; V gene: TRBV5-1
CDR3 protein: CSVDDQDRAYGYTF; CDR3 length: 14; J gene: TRBJ1-2; V gene: TRBV29-1
CDR3 protein: CASSLNGVVETQYF; CDR3 length: 14; J gene: TRBJ2-5; V gene: TRBV12-3/TRBV12-4
CDR3 protein: CASSQDQGVTGELFF; CDR3 length: 15; J gene: TRBJ2-2; V gene: TRBV4-2
CDR3 protein: CASSQGPQLAVGEQYF; CDR3 length: 16; J gene: TRBJ2-7; V gene: TRBV4-3
CDR3 protein: CASMTTPASYEQYF; CDR3 length: 14; J gene: TRBJ2-7; V gene: TRBV11-1
CDR3 protein: CASSAGTDKEQYF; CDR3 length: 13; J gene: TRBJ2-7; V gene: TRBV12-3/TRBV12-4
CDR3 protein: CASSQDQF; CDR3 length: 8; J gene: TRBJ2-5; V gene: TRBV3-1
CDR3 protein: CAIGLSYEQYF; CDR3 length: 11; J gene: TRBJ2-7; V gene: TRBV27
CDR3 protein: CASSPRGAQDYEQYF; CDR3 length: 15; J gene: TRBJ2-7; V gene: TRBV7-2
CDR3 protein: CATSRGGVYEQYF; CDR3 length: 13; J gene: TRBJ2-7; V gene: TRBV15
CDR3 protein: CASSYPNTEAFF; CDR3 length: 12; J gene: TRBJ1-1; V gene: TRBV5-1
CDR3 protein: CASSYPLSSYGYTF; CDR3 length: 14; J gene: TRBJ1-2; V gene: TRBV6-2/TRBV6-3
CDR3 protein: CSARATPDRNTEAFF; CDR3 length: 15; J gene: TRBJ1-1; V gene: TRBV20-1
CDR3 protein: CASSLGGYEQYFGPDYGYTF; CDR3 length: 20; J gene: TRBJ1-2; V gene: TRBV13
CDR3 protein: CATSRWDGGDQPQHF; CDR3 length: 15; J gene: TRBJ1-5; V gene: TRBV15
CDR3 protein: CASSQAWTGSYEQYF; CDR3 length: 15; J gene: TRBJ2-7; V gene: TRBV4-2
CDR3 protein: CASSRFPEQYF; CDR3 length: 11; J gene: TRBJ2-7; V gene: TRBV3-1
CDR3 protein: CASTLPGLARVETPYEQYF; CDR3 length: 19; J gene: TRBJ2-7; V gene: TRBV28